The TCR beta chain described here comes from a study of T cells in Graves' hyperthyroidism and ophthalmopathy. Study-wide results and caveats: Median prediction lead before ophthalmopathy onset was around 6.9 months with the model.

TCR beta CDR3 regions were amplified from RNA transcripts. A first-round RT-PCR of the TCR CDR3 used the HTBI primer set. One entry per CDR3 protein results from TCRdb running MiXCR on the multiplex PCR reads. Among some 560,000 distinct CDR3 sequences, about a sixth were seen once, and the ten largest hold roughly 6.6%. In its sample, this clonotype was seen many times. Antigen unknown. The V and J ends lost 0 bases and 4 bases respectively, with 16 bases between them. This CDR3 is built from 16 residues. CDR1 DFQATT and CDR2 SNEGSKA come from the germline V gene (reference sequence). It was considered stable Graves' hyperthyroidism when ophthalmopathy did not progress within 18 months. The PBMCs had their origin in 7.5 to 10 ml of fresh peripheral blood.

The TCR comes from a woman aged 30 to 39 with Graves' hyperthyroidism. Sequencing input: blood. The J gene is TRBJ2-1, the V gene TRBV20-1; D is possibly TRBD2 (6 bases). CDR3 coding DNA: TGCAGTGCTAGAGACTTTAGCGGCCAAGGATACAATGAGCAGTTCTTC. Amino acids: CSARDFSGQGYNEQFF.